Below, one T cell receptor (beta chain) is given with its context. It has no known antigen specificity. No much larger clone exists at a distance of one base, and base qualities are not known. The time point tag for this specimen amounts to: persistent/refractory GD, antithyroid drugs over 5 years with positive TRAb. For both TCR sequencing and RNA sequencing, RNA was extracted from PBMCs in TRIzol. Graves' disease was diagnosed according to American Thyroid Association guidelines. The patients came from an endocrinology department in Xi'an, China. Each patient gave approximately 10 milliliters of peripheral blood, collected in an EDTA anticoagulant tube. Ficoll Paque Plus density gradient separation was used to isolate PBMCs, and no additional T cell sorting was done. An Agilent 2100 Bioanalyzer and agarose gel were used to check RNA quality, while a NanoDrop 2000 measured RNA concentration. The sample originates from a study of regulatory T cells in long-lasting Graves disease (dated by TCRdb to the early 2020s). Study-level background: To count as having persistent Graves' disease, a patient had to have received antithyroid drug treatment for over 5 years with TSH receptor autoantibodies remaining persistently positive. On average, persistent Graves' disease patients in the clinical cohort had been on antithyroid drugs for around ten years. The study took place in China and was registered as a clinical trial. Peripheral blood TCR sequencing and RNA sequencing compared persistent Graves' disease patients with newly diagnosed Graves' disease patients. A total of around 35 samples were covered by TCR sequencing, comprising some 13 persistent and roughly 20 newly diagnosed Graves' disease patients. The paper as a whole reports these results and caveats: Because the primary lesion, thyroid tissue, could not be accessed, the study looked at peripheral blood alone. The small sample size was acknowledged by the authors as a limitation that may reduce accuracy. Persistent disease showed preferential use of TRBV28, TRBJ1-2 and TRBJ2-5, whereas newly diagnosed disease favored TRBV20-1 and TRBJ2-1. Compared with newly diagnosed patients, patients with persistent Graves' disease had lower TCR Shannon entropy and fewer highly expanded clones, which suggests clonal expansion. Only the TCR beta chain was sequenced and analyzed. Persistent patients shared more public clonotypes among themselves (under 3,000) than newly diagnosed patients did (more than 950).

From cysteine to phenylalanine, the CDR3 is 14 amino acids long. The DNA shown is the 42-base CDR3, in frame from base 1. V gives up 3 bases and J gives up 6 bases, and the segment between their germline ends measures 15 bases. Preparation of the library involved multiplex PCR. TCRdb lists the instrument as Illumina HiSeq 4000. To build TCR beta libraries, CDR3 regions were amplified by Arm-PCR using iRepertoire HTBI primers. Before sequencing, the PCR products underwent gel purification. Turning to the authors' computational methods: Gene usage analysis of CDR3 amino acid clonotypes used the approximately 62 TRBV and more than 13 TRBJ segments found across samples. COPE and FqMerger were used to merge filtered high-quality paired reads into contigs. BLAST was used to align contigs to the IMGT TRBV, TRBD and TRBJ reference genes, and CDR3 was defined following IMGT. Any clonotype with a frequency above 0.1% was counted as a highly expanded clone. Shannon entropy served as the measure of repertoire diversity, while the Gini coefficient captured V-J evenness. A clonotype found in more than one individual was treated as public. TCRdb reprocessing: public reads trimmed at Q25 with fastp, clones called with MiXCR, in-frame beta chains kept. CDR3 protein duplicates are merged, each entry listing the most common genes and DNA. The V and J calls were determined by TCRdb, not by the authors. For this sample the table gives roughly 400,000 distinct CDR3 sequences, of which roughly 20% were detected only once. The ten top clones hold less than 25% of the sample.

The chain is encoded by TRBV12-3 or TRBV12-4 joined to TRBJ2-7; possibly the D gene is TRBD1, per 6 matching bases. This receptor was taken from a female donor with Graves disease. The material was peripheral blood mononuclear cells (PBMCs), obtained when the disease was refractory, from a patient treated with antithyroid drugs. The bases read TGTGCCAGCAGTTTGAGCCTGGGGGCCTGCGAGCAGTACTTC. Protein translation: CASSLSLGACEQYF.